Each of the 8 T cell receptor beta chains below was sequenced from the same sample in a study of T cells in localized non-small cell lung cancer. Data came from immunoSEQ multiplex PCR; TCRdb stores just in-frame clones and leaves some out. The sample shows 2,000 to 2,500 clones, roughly 26% of them seen only once. Sequencing was performed on normal lung tissue next to the tumor, taken before any cancer treatment. Source of these receptors: a female donor with stage II lung adenocarcinoma.

The V and J genes are TRBV5-1 and TRBJ1-3, with D possibly TRBD1 on 6 matching bases. CDR3 length equals 14 residues. Germline V gives CDR1 SGHRS, CDR2 YFSETQ. Trimming stripped 4 bases from V and 4 bases from J, with 12 bases between. CDR3: CASSPQGSGNTIYF. CDR3 bases: TGCGCCAGCAGCCCACAGGGTTCGGGAAACACCATATATTTT.

V gene TRBV11-3 combines with J gene TRBJ1-3, with 8 bases lining up with TRBD1. CDR1 and CDR2 from the germline V gene are SGHNT and YENEEA. This CDR3 comprises 17 residues. V lost 4 bases, J lost 3 bases, and 11 bases stayed unmatched. The chain's CDR3 is CASSSPGGARGGNTIYF. The CDR3 DNA is TGTGCCAGCAGCTCTCCAGGGGGCGCAAGAGGTGGAAACACCATATATTTT.

The chain uses TRBV19 and TRBJ1-1; D is uncertain. V gave up 1 base and J gave up 7 bases, with 7 bases separating them. Germline V lookup: CDR1 LNHDA, CDR2 SQIVND (reference sequence). The CDR3 runs to 12 residues. The CDR3 here is CASSIGTLEAFF. CDR3 in DNA: TGTGCCAGTAGTATAGGGACCCTTGAAGCTTTCTTT.

This clone was seen a few times. This chain joins TRBV23-1 and TRBJ1-1; D perhaps matches TRBD1 (5 bases). TRBV23-1 is identified as an open reading frame with a role that is uncertain. V was cut by 6 bases and J by 7 bases, with 15 bases left in between. The CDR3 sequence is 13 residues long. CDR3 region: CASSSLGRDEAFF. The DNA of the CDR3 is TGCGCCAGCAGCTCCCTGGGCAGGGATGAAGCTTTCTTT.

CDR3 protein: CASSDPTGQGRDTQYF. Written as DNA, the CDR3 is TGCGCCAGCAGTGATCCGACGGGACAGGGGAGAGATACGCAGTATTTT. The genes are TRBV10-2 and TRBJ2-3; 10 nucleotides match TRBD1. The V gene end was trimmed by 3 bases and the J gene end by 5 bases; junction bases not matched to a gene: 8. CDR3 size: 16 residues. Germline V CDR1 and CDR2: WSHSY, SAAADI.

The J gene is TRBJ2-1, the V gene TRBV6-8; D is unclear. Trimming took off 4 bases at V and 0 bases at J, with 4 bases between the two ends. This CDR3 region has 13 residues. CDR1 is MNHGY and CDR2 is SAAAGT in the germline V gene. The CDR3 sequence is CASSLSSYNEQFF. The DNA of the CDR3 is TGTGCCAGCAGTTTGAGCTCCTACAATGAGCAGTTCTTC.

This clone was recorded a few times. In DNA form, the CDR3 reads TGTGCCAGCAGCGGGATCGGGGACGGGTCCTACAATGAGCAGTTCTTC. Amino acid sequence: CASSGIGDGSYNEQFF. V gene TRBV9 combines with J gene TRBJ2-1; D could derive from TRBD1 or TRBD2 (5 bases each). Germline CDR1 SGDLS, CDR2 YYNGEE. The CDR3 covers 16 residues. Between the trimmed V and J ends, which lost 3 bases and 1 base, there was a span of 14 bases.

This clone was picked up one time. V and J are TRBV18 and TRBJ1-2; D is unclear. V shed 2 bases and J shed 6 bases, with 13 bases lying between them. CDR3 length: 14 amino acids. The germline V gene encodes CDR1 KGHSH and CDR2 LQKENI. CDR3 sequence reads: CASSPSGLLDGYTF. The CDR3 bases are TGTGCCAGCTCACCATCGGGCCTACTAGATGGCTACACCTTC.